Listed here are 3 T cell receptor beta chains from one sample, sequenced in a study of T cells in Graves' hyperthyroidism and ophthalmopathy. From RNA transcripts, TCR beta CDR3 regions were amplified. Primed by the HTBI set, a first-round RT-PCR was run on the TCR CDR3. Via MiXCR, TCRdb re-called the multiplex PCR reads, giving one row per CDR3 protein. Among about 340,000 distinct CDR3 sequences, about 20% were seen once, and the ten largest hold 45% to 55%. The sequenced material came from blood. These receptors all come from a woman aged 50 to 60 with Graves' hyperthyroidism.

This clonotype came up many times. The V and J genes are TRBV6-1 and TRBJ2-7; the match to TRBD2 covers 8 bases. J gave up 4 bases and V 5 bases, and 4 bases lay outside the gene matches. The germline V gene has CDR1 MNHNS and CDR2 SASEGT. The CDR3 sequence is 13 residues long. The CDR3 loop reads CASSYGGEYEQYF. In DNA, the CDR3 is TGTGCCAGCAGTTACGGGGGGGAATACGAGCAGTACTTC.

In its sample, this clonotype was seen many times. CDR3 region: CASSDGFQKTEAFF. The CDR3 coding sequence is TGTGCCAGCAGTGATGGGTTCCAAAAGACTGAAGCTTTCTTT. This chain links TRBV2 with TRBJ1-1; unclear D gene. V was trimmed by 3 bases and J by 5 bases, leaving 13 bases between them. Germline V gene data show CDR1 as SNHLY and CDR2 as FYNNEI. CDR3 length: 14 amino acids. Drawing the rest from reference TRBV2 and TRBJ1-1, the complete variable domain is EPEVTQTPSHQVTQMGQEVILRCVPISNHLYFYWYRQILGQKVEFLVSFYNNEISEKSEIFDDQFSVERPDGSNFTLKIRSTKLEDSAMYFCASSDGFQKTEAFFGQGTRLTVV.

This clonotype was detected only a few times. This chain's CDR3 is CASSTGTTTEAFF. The CDR3 nucleotides are TGTGCCAGTAGTACTGGGACAACCACTGAAGCTTTCTTT. This rearrangement joins TRBV19 to TRBJ1-1; possibly TRBD1 for D (6 bases). From germline, CDR1 is LNHDA and CDR2 SQIVND (reference sequence). Trimming removed 4 bases at V and 4 bases at J, with 10 bases between. The CDR3 loop spans 13 amino acids. Supplemented by reference TRBV19 and TRBJ1-1, the full variable domain reads DGGITQSPKYLFRKEGQNVTLSCEQNLNHDAMYWYRQDPGQGLRLIYYSQIVNDFQKGDIAEGYSVSREKKESFPLTVTSAQKNPTAFYLCASSTGTTTEAFFGQGTRLTVV.